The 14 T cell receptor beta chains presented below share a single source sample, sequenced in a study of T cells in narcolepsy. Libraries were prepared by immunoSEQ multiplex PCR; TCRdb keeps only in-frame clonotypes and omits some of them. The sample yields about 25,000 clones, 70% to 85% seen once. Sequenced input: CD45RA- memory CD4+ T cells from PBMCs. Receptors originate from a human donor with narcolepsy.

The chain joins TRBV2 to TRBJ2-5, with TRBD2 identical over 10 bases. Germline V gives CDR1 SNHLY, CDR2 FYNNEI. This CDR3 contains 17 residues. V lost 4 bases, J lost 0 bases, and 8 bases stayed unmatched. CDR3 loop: CASSGGPSGSHQETQYF. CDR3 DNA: TGTGCCAGCAGTGGAGGTCCTAGCGGGAGCCACCAAGAGACCCAGTACTTC.

The CDR3: CASNTGTRDRGELFF. The DNA of the CDR3 is TGTGCCAGCAACACTGGAACAAGAGATCGCGGGGAGCTGTTTTTT. This chain uses TRBV11-3 with TRBJ2-2; D not certain. The CDR3 consists of 15 residues. Germline V gene sequence: CDR1 SGHNT, CDR2 YENEEA. V lost 7 bases, J lost 7 bases, and 19 bases lay in between.

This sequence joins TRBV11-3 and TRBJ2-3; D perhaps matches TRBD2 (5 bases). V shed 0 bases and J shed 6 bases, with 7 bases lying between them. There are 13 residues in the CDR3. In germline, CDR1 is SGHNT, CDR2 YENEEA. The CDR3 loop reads CASSLELADTQYF. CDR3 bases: TGTGCCAGCAGCTTAGAGCTAGCCGATACGCAGTATTTT.

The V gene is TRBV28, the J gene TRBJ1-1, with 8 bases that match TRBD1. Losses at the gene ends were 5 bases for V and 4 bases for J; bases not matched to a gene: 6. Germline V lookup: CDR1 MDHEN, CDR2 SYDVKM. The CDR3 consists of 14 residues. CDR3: CASSGQGAGTEAFF. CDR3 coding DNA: TGTGCCAGCAGTGGACAGGGAGCGGGCACTGAAGCTTTCTTT.

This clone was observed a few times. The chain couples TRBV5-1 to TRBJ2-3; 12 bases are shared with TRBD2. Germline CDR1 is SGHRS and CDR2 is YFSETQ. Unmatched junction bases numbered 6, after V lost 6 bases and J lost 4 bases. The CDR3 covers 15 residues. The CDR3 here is CASKWTSGNPDTQYF. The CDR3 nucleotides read TGCGCCAGCAAATGGACTAGCGGGAATCCAGATACGCAGTATTTT.

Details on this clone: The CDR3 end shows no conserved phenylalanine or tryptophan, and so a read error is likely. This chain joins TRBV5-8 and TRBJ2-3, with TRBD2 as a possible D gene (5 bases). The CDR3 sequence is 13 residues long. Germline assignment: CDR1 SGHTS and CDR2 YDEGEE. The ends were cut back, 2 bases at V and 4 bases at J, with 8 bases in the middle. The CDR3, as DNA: TGTGCCAGCAGCTTTCAACTAGCAGATACGCAGTATATT. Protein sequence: CASSFQLADTQYI.

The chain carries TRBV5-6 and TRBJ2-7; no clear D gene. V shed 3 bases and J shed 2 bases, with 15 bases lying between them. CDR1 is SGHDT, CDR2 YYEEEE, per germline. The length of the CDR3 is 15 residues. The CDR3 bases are TGTGCCAGCAGCTGGCGACGACCGGGCCCCTACGAGCAGTACTTC. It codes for CASSWRRPGPYEQYF.

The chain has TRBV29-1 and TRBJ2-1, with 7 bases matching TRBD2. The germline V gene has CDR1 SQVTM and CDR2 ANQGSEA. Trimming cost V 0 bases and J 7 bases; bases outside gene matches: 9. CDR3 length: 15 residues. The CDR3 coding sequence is TGCAGCGTTGAAGATCGGGGGGACCTGGGTAATGAGCAGTTCTTC. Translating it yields CSVEDRGDLGNEQFF.

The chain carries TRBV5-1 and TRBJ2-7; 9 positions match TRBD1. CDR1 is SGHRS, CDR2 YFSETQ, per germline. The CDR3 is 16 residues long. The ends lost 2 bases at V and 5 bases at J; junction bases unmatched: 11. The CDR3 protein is CASSLLTGGATNEQYF. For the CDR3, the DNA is TGCGCCAGCAGCTTACTAACAGGGGGCGCGACAAACGAGCAGTACTTC.

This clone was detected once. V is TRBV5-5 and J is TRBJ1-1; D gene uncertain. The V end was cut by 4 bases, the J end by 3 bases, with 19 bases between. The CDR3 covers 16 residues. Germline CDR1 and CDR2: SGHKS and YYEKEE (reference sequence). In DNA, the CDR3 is TGTGCCAGCAGCCCCCCCTCGATTTGGCTTGACACTGAAGCTTTCTTT. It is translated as CASSPPSIWLDTEAFF.

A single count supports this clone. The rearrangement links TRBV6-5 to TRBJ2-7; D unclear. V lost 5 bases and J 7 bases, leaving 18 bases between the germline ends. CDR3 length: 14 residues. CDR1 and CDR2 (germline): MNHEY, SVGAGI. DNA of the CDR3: TGTGCCAGCAGTCCCCAGGACCCTCTGTGGGAGCAGTACTTC. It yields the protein CASSPQDPLWEQYF.

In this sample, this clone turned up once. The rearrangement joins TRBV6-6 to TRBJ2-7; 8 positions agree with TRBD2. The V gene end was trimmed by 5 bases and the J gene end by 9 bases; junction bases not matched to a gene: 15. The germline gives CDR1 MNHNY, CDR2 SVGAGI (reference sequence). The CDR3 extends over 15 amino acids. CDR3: CASSRGGPASLGQYF. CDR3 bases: TGTGCCAGCAGTCGCGGGGGGCCGGCCTCCCTCGGGCAGTACTTC.

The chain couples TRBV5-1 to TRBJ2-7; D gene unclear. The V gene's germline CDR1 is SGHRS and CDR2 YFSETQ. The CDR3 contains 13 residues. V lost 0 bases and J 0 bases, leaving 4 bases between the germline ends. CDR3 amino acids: CASSLGNSYEQYF. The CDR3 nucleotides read TGCGCCAGCAGCTTGGGCAACTCCTACGAGCAGTACTTC.

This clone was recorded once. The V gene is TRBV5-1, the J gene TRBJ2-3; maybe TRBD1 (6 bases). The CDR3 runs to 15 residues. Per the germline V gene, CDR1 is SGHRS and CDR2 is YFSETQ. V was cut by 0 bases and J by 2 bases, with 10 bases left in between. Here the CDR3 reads CASSLDRAYTDTQYF. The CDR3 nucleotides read TGCGCCAGCAGCTTGGACAGGGCGTACACAGATACGCAGTATTTT.